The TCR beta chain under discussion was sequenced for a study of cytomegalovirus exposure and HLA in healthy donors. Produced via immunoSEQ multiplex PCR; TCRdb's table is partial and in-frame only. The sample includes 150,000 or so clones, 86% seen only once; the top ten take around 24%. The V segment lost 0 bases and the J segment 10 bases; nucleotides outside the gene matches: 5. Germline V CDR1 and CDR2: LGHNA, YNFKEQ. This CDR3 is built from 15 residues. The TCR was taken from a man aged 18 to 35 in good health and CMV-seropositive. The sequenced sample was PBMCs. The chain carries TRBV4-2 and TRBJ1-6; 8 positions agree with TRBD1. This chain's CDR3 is CASSQDWAGGSPLHF. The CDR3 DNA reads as TGTGCCAGCAGCCAAGATTGGGCAGGGGGCTCACCCCTCCACTTT.